The 8 T cell receptor beta chains in this list originate from one sample, sequenced in a study of blood T cells in healthy people across ages. Together with a sample-barcoded 5' primer, a J-beta primer mix was included in a second PCR lasting about 7 to 12 cycles. MiXCR was run by TCRdb on the 5' RACE reads, yielding one entry per CDR3 protein. The sample has approximately 1,000,000 distinct CDR3 sequences; 40% to 50% are singletons. The sequenced sample was blood. The origin of the receptors is a woman in her sixties or seventies in good health.

The chain employs TRBV9 and TRBJ2-3; D is perhaps TRBD1 (5 bases). V was trimmed by 0 bases and J by 1 base, leaving 12 bases between them. This CDR3 spans 16 amino acids. In germline, CDR1 is SGDLS, CDR2 YYNGEE. CDR3 bases: TGTGCCAGCAGCGTAGTTGCGGACAAGGGCACAGATACGCAGTATTTT. Translation gives CASSVVADKGTDTQYF.

This clonotype was seen only a few times. The chain links TRBV20-1 to TRBJ2-7; 10 bases agree with TRBD2. V gave up 6 bases and J gave up 7 bases; unmatched junction bases: 12. CDR1 is DFQATT and CDR2 is SNEGSKA in the germline V gene (reference sequence). The CDR3 consists of 14 residues. The CDR3 DNA is TGCAGTGCAAACGGAAGGCTAGCGGGAGTGGAGCAGTACTTC. As protein: CSANGRLAGVEQYF.

The genes are TRBV29-1 and TRBJ2-6; TRBD1 matches 9 bases. The trim removed 5 bases at V and 4 bases at J, leaving 12 bases unmatched. Germline V CDR1 and CDR2: SQVTM, ANQGSEA. The CDR3 totals 17 residues. CDR3 amino acids: CSVLPTGGAPGANVLTF. DNA for the CDR3: TGCAGCGTTCTACCCACAGGGGGCGCCCCGGGGGCCAACGTCCTGACTTTC.

The chain uses TRBV20-1 and TRBJ2-1, with D maybe TRBD1 (6 bases). V lost 0 bases and J lost 9, with 21 bases in between. The CDR3 sequence is 16 residues long. Germline lookup yields CDR1 DFQATT and CDR2 SNEGSKA (reference sequence). CDR3 nucleotide sequence: TGCAGTGCTAGAGATAGGTTTACAGGGTCGTTAGGTGAGCAGTTCTTC. It specifies CSARDRFTGSLGEQFF.

The chain links TRBV20-1 to TRBJ2-3; TRBD2 matches 14 bases. The V gene end was trimmed by 3 bases and the J gene end by 8 bases; junction bases not matched to a gene: 7. The germline V gene encodes CDR1 DFQATT and CDR2 SNEGSKA (reference sequence). This CDR3 has 15 amino acids. CDR3 in amino acids: CSARWTSGRPGTQYF. The CDR3, as DNA: TGCAGTGCTAGGTGGACTAGCGGGAGGCCCGGTACGCAGTATTTT.

This clonotype was observed a few times. The chain couples TRBV13 to TRBJ2-7; TRBD2 aligns across 8 bases. Per the germline V gene, CDR1 is PRHDT and CDR2 is FYEKMQ (reference sequence). The CDR3 runs to 17 residues. V lost 0 bases and J lost 4; bases outside the gene matches: 11. The CDR3 sequence: CASSLGFALAGLYEQYF. Written as DNA, the CDR3 is TGTGCCAGCAGCTTAGGTTTCGCCCTAGCGGGCCTTTACGAGCAGTACTTC.

This clonotype was observed a handful of times. The chain couples TRBV27 to TRBJ2-1, with 9 bases fitting TRBD2. The ends lost 4 bases at V and 4 bases at J; junction bases unmatched: 11. Germline CDR1 reads MNHEY; CDR2 reads SMNVEV (reference sequence). There are 17 residues in the CDR3. The CDR3 loop is CASSSLSASGMYNEQFF. The CDR3 DNA is TGTGCCAGCAGTTCCCTAAGTGCTAGCGGGATGTACAATGAGCAGTTCTTC.

This clonotype was counted only a few times. The rearrangement links TRBV12-3 or TRBV12-4 to TRBJ2-3; 8 bases agree with TRBD1. V was pared by 8 bases and J by 2 bases, with 9 bases of the junction left unmatched. This CDR3 region has 15 residues. CDR3: CASAKGQGITDTQYF. The CDR3, as DNA: TGTGCCAGCGCGAAAGGACAGGGCATCACAGATACGCAGTATTTT.